This paragraph covers one T cell receptor beta chain sequence. No antigen is known for it. This record belongs to a study of cytomegalovirus exposure and HLA in healthy donors. Whole-study findings and limits: HLA allele associations emerged for 16,951 TCR beta sequences in a later analysis, at 0.05 false discovery rate. Association of a missense DCLRE1C variant with TCR beta V- and J-gene trimming was reported in a later analysis. According to the study, 150 to 200 TCR beta chains were cytomegalovirus-associated.

PCR amplification relied on 60 Vbeta primers (plus 13 Jbeta primers). Source study methods: Later, about 80 million unique TCR beta chains were counted in an analysis, and some 11 million of them were shared. Generated by immunoSEQ multiplex PCR, the TCRdb table keeps only in-frame clones and is missing some. That table furnishes V, J and clone size, whereas the DNA furnished D and trimming. The repertoire holds roughly 180,000 clones, roughly 80% seen once, with around 5% in the top ten. This CDR3 has 15 residues. J gave up 0 bases and V 5 bases, and 3 bases lay outside the gene matches. Per the germline V gene, CDR1 is SGHRS and CDR2 is YFSETQ.

V is TRBV5-1 and J is TRBJ1-1; TRBD1 matches 11 bases. The TCR comes from a man younger than 30 in good health and CMV-seronegative. Sequenced sample: PBMCs. The CDR3 sequence: CASRRTGGLNTEAFF. The CDR3 DNA follows: TGCGCCAGCAGGCGGACAGGGGGCCTGAACACTGAAGCTTTCTTT.